What follows are 19 T cell receptor beta chains derived from one specimen sequenced in a study of Ad26.COV2.S vaccination and SARS-CoV-2 variants (dated by TCRdb to 2020 to 2022). The treatment or condition label corresponds to: roughly 19 received Ad26.COV2.S at low or high dose, single or two shots; roughly 5 received placebo; per-sample allocation not given. Repertoires of vaccine and placebo recipients were sequenced from samples collected on day 63 after the first injection. Libraries were built with the immunoSEQ multiplex PCR assay. TCRdb carries this immuneACCESS record with in-frame sequences only. Its versions omit some clonotypes, under half of them owing to an unresolved V gene in the studies checked, with the rest unexplained. The sample table records a few hundred thousand clones; around 90% of these occur just once. The ten largest clones represent around 5.5% of the sample. Sample: peripheral blood, taken in a trial of Ad26.COV2.S vaccine versus placebo. Receptors were obtained from a person aged 18-60 years who received the Ad26.COV2.S COVID-19 vaccine or a placebo.

This sequence joins TRBV7-9 and TRBJ2-7, with D perhaps matching TRBD1 (5 bases). Trimming removed 0 bases at V and 7 bases at J, with 13 bases between. CDR1 is SEHNR, CDR2 FQNEAQ, per germline (reference sequence). CDR3 length: 14 residues. The CDR3 loop reads CASSLAATGTEQYV. The CDR3, as DNA: TGTGCCAGCAGCTTAGCCGCCACAGGTACTGAGCAGTACGTC.

The gene calls are TRBV29-1 and TRBJ1-2; possible D gene TRBD1, 5 bases. The germline gives CDR1 SQVTM, CDR2 ANQGSEA. The CDR3 loop spans 13 amino acids. The V end lost 3 bases, the J end lost 7 bases, and 15 bases lay between the germline ends. DNA for the CDR3: TGCAGCGTTGAGGGAAGGGGAATGAGTGGCTACACCTTC. Protein sequence: CSVEGRGMSGYTF. Full variable domain (rest looked up from reference TRBV29-1 and TRBJ1-2): SAVISQKPSRDICQRGTSLTIQCQVDSQVTMMFWYRQQPGQSLTLIATANQGSEATYESGFVIDKFPISRPNLTFSTLTVSNMSPEDSSIYLCSVEGRGMSGYTFGSGTRLTVV.

This clone was seen once. This sample includes further DNA sequences coding for the same CDR3. The CDR3 DNA is TGTGCCAGCCGGAGCTCTGGGGCCAACGTCCTGACTTTC. Protein sequence: CASRSSGANVLTF. The rearrangement uses TRBV27 and TRBJ2-6; D call uncertain. V was trimmed by 8 bases and J by 0 bases, leaving 5 bases between them. Germline V CDR1 and CDR2: MNHEY, SMNVEV (reference sequence). CDR3 length equals 13 residues. Combining the CDR3 with reference TRBV27 and TRBJ2-6 gives the whole variable domain EAQVTQNPRYLITVTGKKLTVTCSQNMNHEYMSWYRQDPGLGLRQIYYSMNVEVTDKGDVPEGYKVSRKEKRNFPLILESPSPNQTSLYFCASRSSGANVLTFGAGSRLTVL.

The V call is TRBV7-6, the J call TRBJ2-2; no clear D. The CDR3 contains 15 residues. Germline V gene sequence: CDR1 SGHVS, CDR2 FNYEAQ. The V and J ends lost 3 bases and 3 bases respectively, with 11 bases between them. The CDR3, as DNA: TGTGCCAGCAGCTTCGGACGTCCGGACACCGGGGAGCTGTTTTTT. Translating it yields CASSFGRPDTGELFF.

The V gene is TRBV11-3, the J gene TRBJ2-3; D ambiguous. V was trimmed by 5 bases and J by 6 bases, leaving 15 bases between them. Germline lookup yields CDR1 SGHNT and CDR2 YENEEA. This CDR3 has 14 amino acids. The CDR3 here is CASSPRVRVDTQYF. CDR3 nucleotide sequence: TGTGCCAGCAGCCCCCGGGTCCGTGTGGATACGCAGTATTTT.

The chain employs TRBV6-2 or TRBV6-3 and TRBJ1-3; D not resolved. The CDR3 is made up of 15 amino acids. V was cut by 6 bases and J by 0 bases, with 12 bases left in between. CDR1 is MNHEY and CDR2 is SVGEGT in the germline V gene. The CDR3 protein is CASRYDPTSGNTIYF. CDR3 in DNA: TGTGCCAGCAGATACGACCCGACCTCTGGAAACACCATATATTTT.

The V and J genes are TRBV7-3 and TRBJ2-1; no clear D gene. V dropped 3 bases and J dropped 5 bases, with 2 bases sitting between them. The V gene's germline CDR1 is SGHTA and CDR2 FQGTGA. This CDR3 has 11 residues. Here the CDR3 reads CASSFNNEQFF. The CDR3 DNA reads TGTGCCAGCAGCTTTAACAATGAGCAGTTCTTC.

This clone was picked up a small number of times. The chain joins TRBV27 to TRBJ2-1; D might be TRBD1 or TRBD2, each matching 6 bases. Germline V lookup: CDR1 MNHEY, CDR2 SMNVEV (reference sequence). The V gene lost 6 bases and the J gene lost 5 bases, with 17 bases spanning the gap. The CDR3 contains 15 residues. The DNA for the CDR3 is TGTGCCAGCAGGAATGGTAGGGGGGCGGACAATGAGCAGTTCTTC. Protein sequence: CASRNGRGADNEQFF.

The chain joins TRBV28 to TRBJ1-5; D is undetermined. The germline V gene encodes CDR1 MDHEN and CDR2 SYDVKM. This CDR3 contains 17 residues. The ends were cut back, 2 bases at V and 2 bases at J, with 16 bases in the middle. The CDR3 DNA reads as TGTGCCAGCAGTTTAAGTCAGTGGGGAGCAGGCAATCAGCCCCAGCATTTT. Its protein is CASSLSQWGAGNQPQHF. The whole variable domain, filled in from reference TRBV28 and TRBJ1-5, reads DVKVTQSSRYLVKRTGEKVFLECVQDMDHENMFWYRQDPGLGLRLIYFSYDVKMKEKGDIPEGYSVSREKKERFSLILESASTNQTSMYLCASSLSQWGAGNQPQHFGDGTRLSIL.

The chain couples TRBV9 to TRBJ2-3; 13 bases match TRBD2. The CDR3 loop spans 16 amino acids. Germline CDR1 is SGDLS and CDR2 is YYNGEE. V shed 2 bases and J 2 bases; nucleotides not matched to a gene: 2. The CDR3 sequence is CASSVGTSGDTDTQYF. The CDR3 DNA follows: TGTGCCAGCAGCGTTGGGACTAGCGGGGACACAGATACGCAGTATTTT.

The V call is TRBV4-3, the J call TRBJ2-1; D call uncertain. The germline V and J ends were trimmed by 1 base and 6 bases, with 13 bases remaining between them. Germline V gives CDR1 LGHNA, CDR2 YSLEER. The CDR3 length is 15 residues. For the CDR3, the DNA is TGCGCCAGCAGCCAAGCGCCCGTACTGAGCAATGAGCAGTTCTTC. Translation gives CASSQAPVLSNEQFF.

The chain employs TRBV6-2 or TRBV6-3 and TRBJ2-2, with TRBD2 matching over 15 bases. V shed 5 bases, J shed 7 bases, and the junction held 5 bases outside the gene matches. The CDR3 runs 16 residues. From germline, CDR1 is MNHEY and CDR2 SVGEGT. The DNA for the CDR3 is TGTGCCAGCAGTCCCCCGGGACTAGCGGGGGGCGGGGAGCTGTTTTTT. Residues: CASSPPGLAGGGELFF.

The chain couples TRBV4-2 to TRBJ2-1; 9 nucleotides agree with TRBD1. Germline trimming cut 8 bases from V and 9 bases from J; bases unmatched to any gene: 17. CDR1 and CDR2 from the germline V gene are LGHNA and YNFKEQ. The CDR3 sequence is 16 residues long. CDR3 sequence: CASGLPGTGRGSEQFF. CDR3 DNA sequence: TGTGCCAGCGGCTTACCGGGGACAGGGAGGGGTAGTGAGCAGTTCTTC.

The V call is TRBV7-9, the J call TRBJ2-1, with no clear D. The V gene lost 3 bases and the J gene lost 3 bases, with 9 bases spanning the gap. Germline V gene data show CDR1 as SEHNR and CDR2 as FQNEAQ (reference sequence). CDR3 length: 14 residues. The CDR3 DNA follows: TGTGCCAGCAGCTTTAGAGGCCTCTACAATGAGCAGTTCTTC. It specifies CASSFRGLYNEQFF.

The J gene is TRBJ2-7, the V gene TRBV6-5, with TRBD1 identical over 7 bases. Germline CDR1 reads MNHEY; CDR2 reads SVGAGI. V lost 4 bases, J lost 2 bases, and 8 bases stayed unmatched. This CDR3 region has 15 residues. CDR3 protein: CASSFSGQLTYEQYF. CDR3 bases: TGTGCCAGCAGTTTCTCGGGACAGCTTACCTACGAGCAGTACTTC.

The rearrangement joins TRBV5-6 to TRBJ1-2; maybe TRBD1 (5 bases). CDR1 and CDR2 (germline): SGHDT, YYEEEE. The CDR3 extends over 16 amino acids. Trimming left V 6 bases short and J 6 bases short, with 24 bases between. CDR3 protein: CASIVNGATRGNGYTF. DNA of the CDR3: TGTGCCAGCATCGTAAACGGGGCTACCCGGGGGAATGGCTACACCTTC. Looking up the rest from reference TRBV5-6 and TRBJ1-2 gives the full variable domain: DAGVTQSPTHLIKTRGQQVTLRCSPKSGHDTVSWYQQALGQGPQFIFQYYEEEERQRGNFPDRFSGHQFPNYSSELNVNALLLGDSALYLCASIVNGATRGNGYTFGSGTRLTVV.

This sequence joins TRBV7-8 and TRBJ2-5; no firm D call. V lost 1 base and J 1 base, leaving 4 bases between the germline ends. The CDR3 extends over 13 amino acids. Germline CDR1 and CDR2: SGHVS and FQNEAQ. Written as DNA, the CDR3 is TGTGCCAGCAGCTTAGTAGTCCAAGAGACCCAGTACTTC. Translating gives CASSLVVQETQYF.

This clone is a singleton in its sample. The rearrangement links TRBV9 to TRBJ2-3, with TRBD2 as a possible D gene (5 bases). Germline CDR1 SGDLS, CDR2 YYNGEE. This CDR3 contains 12 residues. V shed 8 bases and J shed 3 bases, with 10 bases lying between them. CDR3 DNA sequence: TGTGCCAGTAGAGAGGGAACAGATACGCAGTATTTT. Translating it yields CASREGTDTQYF. Full variable domain (outside the CDR3, taken from reference TRBV9 and TRBJ2-3): DSGVTQTPKHLITATGQRVTLRCSPRSGDLSVYWYQQSLDQGLQFLIQYYNGEERAKGNILERFSAQQFPDLHSELNLSSLELGDSALYFCASREGTDTQYFGPGTRLTVL.

Concerning this clone itself: A read error may produce the germline difference seen at one junction end. The rearrangement joins TRBV19 to TRBJ1-1; D ambiguous. Germline assignment: CDR1 LNHDA and CDR2 SQIVND (reference sequence). The CDR3 is 11 amino acids. The CDR3: CASSQFPRWVF. CDR3 in DNA: TGTGCCAGTAGTCAGTTCCCCCGTTGGGTCTTT.